This T cell receptor (beta chain) was recorded in a study of blood T cells in healthy people across ages. Germline V lookup: CDR1 DFQATT, CDR2 SNEGSKA (reference sequence). The CDR3 has 14 amino acids. V gave up 0 bases and J gave up 1 base, with 6 bases separating them. Then a second PCR, running roughly 7 to 11 cycles, was carried out with a sample-barcoded 5' primer and a J-beta primer mix. TCRdb itself ran the 5' RACE reads through MiXCR, one entry per CDR3 protein. The sample holds about 510,000 distinct CDR3 sequences, approximately 26% seen once. The sample was also linked to a second study, of T cells of mothers and their children. That study reports: Persisting microchimeric T cell clones went undetected.

The gene calls are TRBV20-1 and TRBJ2-2; D gene unclear. The clonotype originates from a boy aged 2-9 years in good health. Sequenced material: blood. This CDR3 is CSARDWGNTGELFF. In nucleotides, the CDR3 is TGCAGTGCTAGAGATTGGGGGAACACCGGGGAGCTGTTTTTT.